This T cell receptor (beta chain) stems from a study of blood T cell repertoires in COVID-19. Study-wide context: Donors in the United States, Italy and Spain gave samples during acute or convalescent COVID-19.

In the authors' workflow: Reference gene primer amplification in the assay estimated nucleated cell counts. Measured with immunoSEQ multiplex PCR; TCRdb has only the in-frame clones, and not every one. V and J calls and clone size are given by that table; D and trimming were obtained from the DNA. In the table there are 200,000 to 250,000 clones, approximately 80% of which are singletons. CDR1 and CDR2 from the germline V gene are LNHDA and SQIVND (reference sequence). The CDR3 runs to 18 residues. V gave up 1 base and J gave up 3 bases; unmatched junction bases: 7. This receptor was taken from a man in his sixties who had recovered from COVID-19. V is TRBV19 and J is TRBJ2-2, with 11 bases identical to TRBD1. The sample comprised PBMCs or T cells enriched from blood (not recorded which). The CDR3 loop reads CASSIVVWTGGHTGELFF. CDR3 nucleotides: TGTGCCAGTAGTATAGTTGTTTGGACAGGGGGCCACACCGGGGAGCTGTTTTTT.